The 26 T cell receptor beta chains presented below share a single source sample, sequenced in a study of CD8+CD57+ T cells in acquired aplastic anemia. For CDR3 and TCR beta VDJ profiling, genomic DNA was the template used. TCRdb re-called the reads with MiXCR, one entry per CDR3 protein. The repertoire consists of about 210,000 distinct CDR3 sequences, with about a third occurring once and the leading ten covering around 1.1%. The source material was sorted CD4+, CD8+, or CD8+CD57+ T cells (not recorded which) from PBMCs. These receptors all stem from a human donor in good health, serving as a control.

This clonotype was picked up many times. The chain combines TRBV19 with TRBJ1-4; weak D call: TRBD1 (5 bases). The CDR3 extends over 14 amino acids. Germline V CDR1 and CDR2: LNHDA, SQIVND (reference sequence). V dropped 6 bases and J dropped 5 bases, with 13 bases sitting between them. The CDR3 DNA reads TGTGCCAGTAGGAGTCGGGAGGGGAATGAAAAACTGTTTTTT. This codes for CASRSREGNEKLFF.

The table lists this clonotype with many counts. This chain links TRBV12-3 or TRBV12-4 with TRBJ2-5; tentatively, D is TRBD1 (6 bases). This CDR3 contains 15 residues. Deletions cut 0 bases from V and 5 bases from J, with 13 bases between. This chain's CDR3 is CASSLALAGVETQYF. CDR3 coding DNA: TGTGCCAGCAGTTTAGCGCTGGCAGGGGTCGAGACCCAGTACTTC.

The sample holds many counts of this clonotype. The chain uses TRBV7-2 and TRBJ2-5, with D perhaps matching TRBD1 or TRBD2 (5 bases each). The CDR3 length is 16 residues. Germline lookup yields CDR1 SGHTA and CDR2 FQGNSA. The germline V and J ends were trimmed by 7 bases and 4 bases, with 22 bases remaining between them. CDR3 sequence reads: CASIPGGPTASETQYF. The CDR3 nucleotides are TGTGCCAGCATCCCCGGAGGTCCGACAGCCTCAGAGACCCAGTACTTC.

This clonotype occurred a few times. The V and J genes are TRBV12-3 or TRBV12-4 and TRBJ2-7; TRBD2 matches at 14 bases. The CDR3 runs 17 residues. Trimming cost V 3 bases and J 1 base; bases outside gene matches: 5. CDR3 protein: CASSFRTSGGHSYEQYF. The CDR3 DNA reads as TGTGCCAGCAGTTTTCGGACTAGCGGGGGGCATTCCTACGAGCAGTACTTC.

The chain is built from TRBV7-8 and TRBJ2-2, with unresolved D. The CDR3 totals 11 residues. Germline values: CDR1 SGHVS, CDR2 FQNEAQ. Trimming removed 4 bases at V and 7 bases at J, with 4 bases between. Here the CDR3 reads CASSSSGELFF. For the CDR3, the DNA is TGTGCCAGCAGCTCTAGCGGGGAGCTGTTTTTT.

The V call is TRBV28, the J call TRBJ2-3; D is unresolved. The V gene's germline CDR1 is MDHEN and CDR2 SYDVKM. With 3 bases removed from V and 1 base from J, the gap between germline ends came to 11 bases. CDR3 size: 15 residues. CDR3 bases: TGTGCCAGCAGTTTTTTGACGGAACGCACAGATACGCAGTATTTT. This translates into CASSFLTERTDTQYF.

This clonotype was observed a few times. The V and J genes are TRBV5-1 and TRBJ2-7, with a tentative D call TRBD2 (5 bases). Per the germline V gene, CDR1 is SGHRS and CDR2 is YFSETQ. This CDR3 comprises 17 residues. Trimming removed 0 bases from V and 5 bases from J, with 21 bases in between. CDR3 in DNA: TGCGCCAGCAGCTTGGGGGCTTCTCGGAGGCCTCTCCACGAGCAGTACTTC. Its translation: CASSLGASRRPLHEQYF.

The chain carries TRBV6-1 and TRBJ1-1; D gene uncertain. V was clipped by 6 bases and J by 4 bases, with 15 bases between them. Germline CDR1 MNHNS, CDR2 SASEGT. CDR3 length: 14 residues. CDR3 coding DNA: TGTGCCAGCAGCCTGGACGGTTCGAGCACTGAAGCTTTCTTT. This encodes CASSLDGSSTEAFF.

To note about this clonotype: At one boundary the junction diverges from the germline segment, which might be a read error. The chain carries TRBV29-1 and TRBJ1-5; D is ambiguous. The germline V gene has CDR1 SQVTM and CDR2 ANQGSEA. The CDR3 extends over 12 amino acids. CDR3 region: CSVADWNRPQHF. The CDR3 nucleotides read TGCAGCGTTGCGGACTGGAATCGGCCCCAGCATTTT.

This clonotype has a handful of counts. The J gene is TRBJ1-1, the V gene TRBV6-1; D might be TRBD1 (5 bases). The V end was cut by 6 bases, the J end by 3 bases, with 14 bases between. Germline V gene lookup returns CDR1 MNHNS and CDR2 SASEGT. CDR3 size: 14 residues. In DNA form, the CDR3 reads TGTGCCAGCAGCGCGGAACGGGGCGACACTGAAGCTTTCTTT. Amino acids: CASSAERGDTEAFF.

The chain has TRBV6-1 and TRBJ1-5; 7 bases match TRBD1. Trimming at V came to 6 bases and at J to 0 bases, leaving 2 bases not matched to a gene. Germline-derived CDR1 and CDR2 are MNHNS and SASEGT. The CDR3 sequence is 14 residues long. The CDR3 loop is CASSRGSSNQPQHF. CDR3 coding DNA: TGTGCCAGCAGCAGGGGGTCTAGCAATCAGCCCCAGCATTTT.

This clonotype was counted only a few times. Since a much larger clone is just one base distant, this may be a read error. V and J are TRBV24-1 and TRBJ2-7, with TRBD1 matching 7 bases. Germline V gene lookup returns CDR1 KGHDR and CDR2 SFDVKD. The ends lost 6 bases at V and 2 bases at J; junction bases unmatched: 6. The CDR3 covers 14 residues. In nucleotides, the CDR3 is TGTGCCACCAGTTTTAGTCAGGGGGCCTACGAGCAGTACTTC. Translation: CATSFSQGAYEQYF.

This clonotype was counted at least ten times. The chain links TRBV20-1 to TRBJ1-5; no clear D. V lost 4 bases and J lost 3, with 7 bases in between. The CDR3 loop spans 12 amino acids. The germline V gene encodes CDR1 DFQATT and CDR2 SNEGSKA (reference sequence). CDR3 region: CSAIQANQPQHF. CDR3 bases: TGCAGTGCTATCCAGGCCAATCAGCCCCAGCATTTT.

V gene TRBV11-3 combines with J gene TRBJ1-1; D is ambiguous. The V end lost 6 bases, the J end lost 1 base, and 9 bases lay between the germline ends. The CDR3 contains 13 residues. Germline CDR1 reads SGHNT; CDR2 reads YENEEA. CDR3 sequence (DNA): TGTGCCAGCAGTCGGACTTGGAACACTGAAGCTTTCTTT. Translation: CASSRTWNTEAFF.

In its sample, this clonotype was seen many times. The chain combines TRBV19 with TRBJ2-7; 8 bases align to TRBD1. This CDR3 region has 14 residues. The trim removed 6 bases at V and 4 bases at J, leaving 8 bases unmatched. Germline V gene lookup returns CDR1 LNHDA and CDR2 SQIVND (reference sequence). CDR3 nucleotide sequence: TGTGCCAGTAGCGAAAGACAGGGGTTGTACGAGCAGTACTTC. Translation gives CASSERQGLYEQYF.

Concerning this clonotype: One base away lies a much larger clone, so this may be a sequencing read error. The rearrangement joins TRBV6-1 to TRBJ2-2, with 7 nucleotides matching TRBD2. The germline V gene has CDR1 MNHNS and CDR2 SASEGT. This CDR3 has 16 residues. CDR3 nucleotides: TGTGCCAGCACTAGTACAGGACAAGGCCGGAGCGGGGAGCTGTCTTTT. Amino acids: CASTSTGQGRSGELSF.

This clonotype was recorded at least ten times. The rearrangement links TRBV29-1 to TRBJ2-7; 11 nucleotides match TRBD2. V dropped 6 bases and J dropped 0; count of bases not matched to a gene: 13. Germline V gene data show CDR1 as SQVTM and CDR2 as ANQGSEA. This CDR3 is 17 amino acids long. CDR3: CSVWGLAGGHSSYEQYF. CDR3 coding DNA: TGCAGCGTCTGGGGGCTAGCGGGAGGACATAGCTCCTACGAGCAGTACTTC.

The table lists this clonotype with a few counts. The V gene is TRBV3-1, the J gene TRBJ1-2; a possible D gene is TRBD1 (5 bases). CDR3 length: 13 amino acids. The V end was cut by 1 base, the J end by 4 bases, with 7 bases between. Germline loops: CDR1 LGHDT, CDR2 YNNKEL (reference sequence). Here the CDR3 DNA reads TGTGCCAGCAGCCAAGCACAGGCCTATGGCTACACCTTC. Translation: CASSQAQAYGYTF. Complete variable domain (other parts from reference TRBV3-1 and TRBJ1-2): DTAVSQTPKYLVTQMGNDKSIKCEQNLGHDTMYWYKQDSKKFLKIMFSYNNKELIINETVPNRFSPKSPDKAHLNLHINSLELGDSAVYFCASSQAQAYGYTFGSGTRLTVV.

This clonotype has a count of ten or more. The chain couples TRBV9 to TRBJ2-5, with D tentatively TRBD2 (6 bases). The CDR3 is 14 residues long. In germline, CDR1 is SGDLS, CDR2 YYNGEE. V gave up 2 bases and J gave up 4 bases, with 12 bases separating them. The CDR3 region is CASSVWAGGETQYF. CDR3 nucleotide sequence: TGTGCCAGCAGCGTGTGGGCCGGGGGAGAGACCCAGTACTTC.

The chain joins TRBV7-2 to TRBJ2-7, with 11 bases matching TRBD2. This CDR3 is 15 amino acids long. Germline V lookup: CDR1 SGHTA, CDR2 FQGNSA. Trimming cost V 5 bases and J 7 bases; bases outside gene matches: 10. For the CDR3, the DNA is TGTGCCAGCAGCCTTACTAGCGGGAGCTTTGAAGAGCAGTACTTC. This translates into CASSLTSGSFEEQYF.

As to this clonotype: A read error is possible here, since a much larger clone lies one base away. The genes are TRBV12-3 or TRBV12-4 and TRBJ2-2; D gene unclear. The CDR3 runs 13 residues. The germline V and J ends were trimmed by 6 bases and 8 bases, with 13 bases remaining between them. The CDR3 sequence is CASSLQAEGELFF. CDR3 coding DNA: TGTGCCAGCAGCCTCCAAGCAGAAGGGGAGCTGTTTTTT.

This clonotype has at least ten counts. This chain joins TRBV20-1 and TRBJ2-1, with D uncertain. The ends were cut back, 3 bases at V and 2 bases at J, with 14 bases in the middle. CDR1 DFQATT and CDR2 SNEGSKA come from the germline V gene (reference sequence). The CDR3 covers 15 residues. This CDR3 reads CSARGIGSTYNEQFF. The DNA of the CDR3 is TGCAGTGCTAGGGGAATCGGCAGCACCTACAATGAGCAGTTCTTC.

This clonotype was picked up many times. The chain uses TRBV5-1 and TRBJ2-3; D unresolved. The CDR3 contains 14 residues. From germline, CDR1 is SGHRS and CDR2 YFSETQ. Deletions cut 0 bases from V and 2 bases from J, with 7 bases between. The CDR3 DNA reads TGCGCCAGCAGCTTGGGGCCGGACACAGATACGCAGTATTTT. This gives the protein CASSLGPDTDTQYF.

Comments on this clonotype: A much more abundant neighbour one base away suggests this may be a read error. DNA for the CDR3: TGCAGTGCTCCCCGCGGCCAAGAGTCCCAGTACTTC. Encoded protein: CSAPRGQESQYF. J is TRBJ2-7 and V is TRBV20-1; D is ambiguous. Trimming took 5 bases from V and 10 from J, leaving 18 bases between them. The CDR3 is made up of 12 amino acids. Germline V gene sequence: CDR1 DFQATT, CDR2 SNEGSKA (reference sequence).

This chain connects TRBV15 to TRBJ2-1; 9 bases are a match to TRBD1. Losses at the gene ends were 4 bases for V and 9 bases for J; bases not matched to a gene: 10. The germline CDR1 and CDR2 sequences are LNHNV and YYDKDF (reference sequence). This CDR3 is built from 15 residues. The CDR3 is CATSNPGTGMVEQFF. The CDR3 DNA follows: TGTGCCACCAGCAACCCCGGGACAGGGATGGTTGAGCAGTTCTTC.

V usage is TRBV29-1 and J usage is TRBJ1-4; a weak D match, TRBD1 (5 bases). Germline CDR1 and CDR2: SQVTM and ANQGSEA. The CDR3 covers 13 residues. Trimming stripped 5 bases from V and 6 bases from J, with 13 bases between. In DNA, the CDR3 is TGCAGCGTTAGGAGGGGTATGGATGAAAAACTGTTTTTT. Amino acids: CSVRRGMDEKLFF. The variable domain in full, with the rest retrieved from reference TRBV29-1 and TRBJ1-4, is SAVISQKPSRDICQRGTSLTIQCQVDSQVTMMFWYRQQPGQSLTLIATANQGSEATYESGFVIDKFPISRPNLTFSTLTVSNMSPEDSSIYLCSVRRGMDEKLFFGSGTQLSVL.